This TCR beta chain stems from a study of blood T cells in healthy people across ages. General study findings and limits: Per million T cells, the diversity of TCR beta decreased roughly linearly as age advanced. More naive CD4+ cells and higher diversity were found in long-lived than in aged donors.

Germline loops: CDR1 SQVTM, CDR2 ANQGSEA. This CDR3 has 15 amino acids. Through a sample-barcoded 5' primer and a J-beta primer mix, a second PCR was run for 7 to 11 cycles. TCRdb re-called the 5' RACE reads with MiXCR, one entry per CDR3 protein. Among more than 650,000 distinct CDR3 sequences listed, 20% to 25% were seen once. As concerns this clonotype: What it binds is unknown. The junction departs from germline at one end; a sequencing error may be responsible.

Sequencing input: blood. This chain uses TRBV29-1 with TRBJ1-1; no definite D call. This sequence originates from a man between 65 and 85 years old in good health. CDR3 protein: CSVANDIGVNTEVFF. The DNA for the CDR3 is TGCAGCGTCGCAAATGATATCGGTGTGAACACTGAAGTTTTCTTT.